These T cell receptor beta chains were read from a single sample in a study of spatial heterogeneity in lung cancer. TCRdb independently ran MiXCR on the 5' RACE reads; one entry per CDR3 protein. The sample records about 6,100 distinct CDR3 sequences, 12% being singletons. This material consisted of normal lung tissue next to the tumor, taken at surgery. These receptors were collected from a male donor with early-stage non-small cell lung cancer. Each CDR3 is given with its conserved first and last residue. The D gene is left open where the match is weak. The listing skips clone size in some rows; elsewhere it reads once, few, many or a size class.

d_call	j_call	clone_size	v_call	cdr3_aa	cdr3_nt
-	TRBJ2-7	medium-sized	TRBV11-3	CASSTKSYEQYF	TGTGCCAGCAGCACTAAGTCCTACGAGCAGTACTTC
-	TRBJ2-3	-	TRBV4-1	CASSQSPGSLGTDTQYF	TGCGCCAGCAGCCAATCCCCGGGGAGCCTAGGCACAGATACGCAGTATTTT
-	TRBJ2-1	medium-sized	TRBV18	CASSETRNNEQFF	TGTGCCAGCTCCGAAACTAGGAACAATGAGCAGTTCTTC
TRBD1	TRBJ2-3	medium-sized	TRBV29-1	CSVGTGPTDTQYF	TGCAGCGTCGGGACAGGGCCCACAGATACGCAGTATTTT
TRBD1	TRBJ1-5	many	TRBV20-1	CSAAGTGINQPQHF	TGCAGTGCCGCCGGGACAGGGATTAATCAGCCCCAGCATTTT
-	TRBJ1-5	medium-sized	TRBV6-2/TRBV6-3	CASRKEGSNQPQHF	TGTGCCAGCAGAAAGGAAGGGAGCAATCAGCCCCAGCATTTT
TRBD2	TRBJ2-7	many	TRBV28	CASTLSGGSEQYF	TGTGCCAGCACCCTCTCCGGGGGGAGCGAGCAGTACTTC
TRBD1	TRBJ1-4	many	TRBV5-1	CASSSGPTGGHEKLFF	TGCGCCAGCAGCTCCGGACCTACAGGGGGCCATGAAAAACTGTTTTTT
-	TRBJ2-7	many	TRBV28	CASSSQGLQRYEQYF	TGTGCCAGCAGTTCACAGGGACTACAACGCTACGAGCAGTACTTC
TRBD1	TRBJ1-1	medium-sized	TRBV12-3/TRBV12-4	CASTKDRGLNTEAFF	TGTGCCAGCACAAAGGACAGGGGGTTGAACACTGAAGCTTTCTTT
TRBD2	TRBJ2-7	many	TRBV3-1	CASSQVLAGVEQYF	TGTGCCAGCAGCCAAGTTCTAGCGGGTGTCGAGCAGTACTTC
-	TRBJ1-2	medium-sized	TRBV29-1	CSVGSTNYGYTF	TGCAGCGTTGGTAGTACTAACTATGGCTACACCTTC
-	TRBJ1-5	-	TRBV6-2/TRBV6-3	CASSTQGYGNQPQHF	TGTGCCAGCAGTACCCAGGGGTACGGCAATCAGCCCCAGCATTTT
-	TRBJ2-5	many	TRBV7-3	CASSSGGVQYF	TGTGCCAGCAGCTCTGGGGGTGTCCAGTACTTC
-	TRBJ1-6	many	TRBV30	CAWSVETLVGPPTGGSSPLHF	TGTGCCTGGAGTGTCGAGACTCTGGTCGGCCCCCCCACCGGAGGTAGTTCACCCCTCCACTTT
TRBD1	TRBJ2-7	medium-sized	TRBV9	CASSGPPGQGSGEQYF	TGTGCCAGCAGCGGGCCACCGGGACAGGGGTCGGGCGAGCAGTACTTC
TRBD2	TRBJ2-2	medium-sized	TRBV20-1	CSAHRLAGGGIGPGELFF	TGCAGTGCTCACCGACTAGCGGGAGGCGGTATAGGACCCGGGGAGCTGTTTTTT
TRBD2	TRBJ2-3	many	TRBV12-3/TRBV12-4	CASRNNPGLAGEGSTDTQYF	TGTGCCAGCAGAAACAACCCGGGACTAGCGGGAGAGGGGTCGACAGATACGCAGTATTTT
-	TRBJ2-7	large	TRBV12-3/TRBV12-4	CASSLIGYPYEQYF	TGTGCCAGCAGTTTAATCGGCTACCCCTACGAGCAGTACTTC
TRBD1	TRBJ1-1	few	TRBV20-1	CSARDWGTGPLNTEAFF	TGCAGTGCTAGAGATTGGGGGACAGGGCCCCTCAACACTGAAGCTTTCTTT
-	TRBJ1-1	medium-sized	TRBV18	CASSPPFENTEAFF	TGTGCCAGCTCACCACCGTTTGAGAACACTGAAGCTTTCTTT
-	TRBJ2-5	many	TRBV7-8	CASSLSIKTQYF	TGTGCCAGCAGCTTATCAATAAAGACCCAGTACTTC
-	TRBJ1-1	many	TRBV12-3/TRBV12-4	CASSLEIGEAFF	TGTGCCAGCAGTTTAGAGATCGGGGAAGCTTTCTTT
TRBD2	TRBJ2-3	medium-sized	TRBV5-1	CASIPGLAGGPSTDTQYF	TGCGCCAGCATCCCGGGACTAGCGGGAGGGCCCTCCACAGATACGCAGTATTTT
-	TRBJ1-2	-	TRBV2	CASSVDYGYTF	TGTGCCAGCAGTGTGGACTATGGCTACACCTTC
TRBD2	TRBJ2-5	medium-sized	TRBV30	CAWSELAGMGQETQYF	TGTGCCTGGAGTGAGCTAGCGGGTATGGGGCAAGAGACCCAGTACTTC
TRBD2	TRBJ2-1	medium-sized	TRBV29-1	CSVDGVASGRYNEQFF	TGCAGCGTTGACGGGGTTGCTAGCGGGAGGTACAATGAGCAGTTCTTC
TRBD2	TRBJ2-7	large	TRBV9	CASSPSRGLPSEQYF	TGTGCCAGCTCCCCGTCCCGGGGACTACCTTCCGAGCAGTACTTC
TRBD2	TRBJ2-1	-	TRBV7-2	CASSSDLAGEWNEQFF	TGTGCCAGCAGCTCCGACCTAGCGGGAGAGTGGAATGAGCAGTTCTTC
-	TRBJ2-4	medium-sized	TRBV21-1	CASSKARTNAKNIQYF	TGTGCCAGCAGCAAAGCAAGGACTAACGCCAAAAACATTCAGTACTTC
TRBD1	TRBJ1-4	-	TRBV10-2	CASSQGDSFEKLFF	TGCGCCAGCAGTCAGGGGGACTCCTTTGAAAAACTGTTTTTT
-	TRBJ1-6	many	TRBV27	CASIGRAGSSPLHF	TGTGCCAGCATCGGGAGGGCAGGGAGTTCACCCCTCCACTTT
-	TRBJ2-3	-	TRBV9	CASSVRPGRPTDTQYF	TGTGCCAGCAGCGTACGACCGGGACGACCTACAGATACGCAGTATTTT
-	TRBJ2-7	-	TRBV6-2/TRBV6-3	CASSYHTYEQYF	TGTGCCAGCAGTTACCATACTTACGAGCAGTACTTC
-	TRBJ2-6	many	TRBV19	CASTRVITSGANVLTF	TGTGCCAGTACTCGCGTGATTACCTCTGGGGCCAACGTCCTGACTTTC
-	TRBJ2-6	few	TRBV3-1	CASSQEGRSPSGANVLTF	TGTGCCAGCAGCCAAGAGGGACGTTCCCCCTCTGGGGCCAACGTCCTGACTTTC
-	TRBJ1-1	large	TRBV12-3/TRBV12-4	CASSLPPNTEAFF	TGTGCCAGCAGTTTACCCCCGAACACTGAAGCTTTCTTT
TRBD1	TRBJ1-6	many	TRBV6-5	CASSYLTGENSPLHF	TGTGCCAGCAGTTACCTGACAGGGGAGAATTCACCCCTCCACTTT
TRBD1	TRBJ2-7	many	TRBV6-5	CASSYLRTGGLNEQYF	TGTGCCAGCAGTTACCTTCGGACAGGGGGTTTAAACGAGCAGTACTTC
-	TRBJ2-7	medium-sized	TRBV6-6	CASSEQYSYEQYF	TGTGCCAGCAGCGAACAGTACTCCTACGAGCAGTACTTC
-	TRBJ2-7	-	TRBV10-3	CAISEWDGAYEQYF	TGTGCCATCAGTGAGTGGGACGGAGCCTACGAGCAGTACTTC
TRBD2	TRBJ2-2	medium-sized	TRBV13	CASRSRGDTGELFF	TGTGCCAGCAGGAGTCGGGGGGACACCGGGGAGCTGTTTTTT
TRBD1	TRBJ1-4	medium-sized	TRBV27	CASSLSGTGFLTNEKLFF	TGTGCCAGCAGTTTATCCGGGACAGGGTTTTTAACTAATGAAAAACTGTTTTTT
TRBD1	TRBJ1-2	medium-sized	TRBV12-3/TRBV12-4	CASSFRPDREQNTYGYTF	TGTGCCAGCAGTTTCCGGCCGGACAGGGAACAAAACACATATGGCTACACCTTC
-	TRBJ2-7	large	TRBV14	CASSQFMGEQYF	TGTGCCAGCAGCCAATTTATGGGCGAGCAGTACTTC
-	TRBJ2-6	many	TRBV7-8	CASSLGHPGLSGANVLTF	TGTGCCAGCAGCTTGGGACACCCCGGGCTCTCTGGGGCCAACGTCCTGACTTTC
-	TRBJ1-5	many	TRBV7-2	CASSLLGDSNQPQHF	TGTGCCAGCAGCTTATTAGGGGATAGCAATCAGCCCCAGCATTTT
-	TRBJ1-6	-	TRBV12-3/TRBV12-4	CASSLDIIRPLHF	TGTGCCAGCAGTTTAGATATAATTAGGCCCCTCCACTTT
TRBD1	TRBJ2-3	-	TRBV7-2	CASSTRQGFADTQYF	TGTGCCAGCAGCACCCGACAGGGATTCGCAGATACGCAGTATTTT
-	TRBJ2-7	medium-sized	TRBV27	CASSLGTLGIYEQYF	TGTGCCAGCAGTTTAGGGACTTTGGGGATCTACGAGCAGTACTTC
-	TRBJ1-1	large	TRBV6-5	CASSYSRRGTEAFF	TGTGCCAGCAGTTACTCGAGAAGGGGGACTGAAGCTTTCTTT
TRBD1	TRBJ2-5	-	TRBV4-3	CASSSNRGKTQYF	TGCGCCAGCAGCAGCAACAGGGGAAAGACCCAGTACTTC